This TCR beta chain was recovered during a study of cytomegalovirus exposure and HLA in healthy donors. This CDR3 contains 14 residues. Germline assignment: CDR1 LGHNA and CDR2 YSLEER. V lost 4 bases and J 1 base, leaving 8 bases between the germline ends. This clone has just a few counts. As yet, its antigen is unknown. Notes on the study in general: For TCR beta chains, V- and J-gene trimming was later linked to a missense DCLRE1C variant.

Primers included in the PCR were 60 Vbeta and 13 Jbeta primers. The repertoire was sequenced with immunoSEQ multiplex PCR; TCRdb's copy has only in-frame clones and lacks some. Here the sample spans about 130,000 clones, 8.5% to 10% being singletons. The sequenced sample consisted of PBMCs. This TCR was sampled from a man between 40 and 49 years old in good health and CMV-seronegative. V and J are TRBV4-3 and TRBJ2-1; no firm D call. The CDR3 protein is CASSPQVSYNEQFF. CDR3 bases: TGCGCCAGCAGCCCCCAGGTGTCCTACAATGAGCAGTTCTTC.